The 30 T cell receptor beta chains below all came from one sample that was sequenced in a study of blood T cells in healthy people across ages. With a J-beta primer mix and a sample-barcoded 5' primer, a second PCR ran roughly 6 to 11 cycles. TCRdb called the 5' RACE reads again in MiXCR, with one record for every CDR3 protein. The profile shows approximately 360,000 distinct CDR3 sequences, 45% to 60% of them singletons. Material for sequencing was blood. These TCRs come from a man aged 55 to 70 in good health.

The genes are TRBV6-5 and TRBJ2-7; 7 nucleotides align to TRBD1. The last part of the DNA fits TRBJ2-5 better; the J call may be wrong. This CDR3 region has 13 residues. Germline CDR1 MNHEY, CDR2 SVGAGI. The CDR3 DNA sequence: TGTGCCAGCAGTTACGAGGACAGGGAGACCCAGTACTTC. It yields the protein CASSYEDRETQYF.

The chain employs TRBV28 and TRBJ1-2; the D is unclear. This CDR3 region has 14 residues. V lost 6 bases and J lost 0, with 11 bases in between. Looked up from germline, CDR1 is MDHEN and CDR2 is SYDVKM. CDR3 in DNA: TGTGCCAGCAGACACTTGACGTCTAACTATGGCTACACCTTC. It encodes CASRHLTSNYGYTF.

The chain recombines TRBV7-2 with TRBJ1-6; no definite D call. The V end was cut by 5 bases, the J end by 7 bases, with 12 bases between. CDR3 length equals 14 residues. In germline, CDR1 is SGHTA, CDR2 FQGNSA. CDR3 coding DNA: TGTGCCAGCAGCCTTCTTATTCGGAATTCACCCCTCCACTTT. It encodes CASSLLIRNSPLHF.

The chain recombines TRBV2 with TRBJ1-2; D is possibly TRBD1 (5 bases). The CDR3 consists of 14 residues. Trimming cost V 4 bases and J 3 bases, with 12 bases left between them. CDR1 and CDR2 from the germline V gene are SNHLY and FYNNEI. This CDR3 reads CASSVEGLDYGYTF. CDR3 nucleotide sequence: TGTGCCAGCAGTGTAGAGGGGCTAGACTATGGCTACACCTTC.

The rearrangement joins TRBV11-2 to TRBJ2-3; TRBD1 agrees at 8 bases. V shed 5 bases, J shed 2 bases, and the junction held 9 bases outside the gene matches. The germline gives CDR1 SGHAT, CDR2 FQNNGV. The CDR3 sequence is 16 residues long. CDR3 in DNA: TGTGCCAGCAGCCCAGGGGGCATCCCCACCACAGATACGCAGTATTTT. It specifies CASSPGGIPTTDTQYF.

V usage is TRBV28 and J usage is TRBJ2-3; D is unclear. The CDR3 runs 14 residues. The V end lost 5 bases, the J end lost 3 bases, and 12 bases lay between the germline ends. Germline lookup yields CDR1 MDHEN and CDR2 SYDVKM. DNA of the CDR3: TGTGCCAGCAGTGTTCAATCGCTAACAGATACGCAGTATTTT. Translation: CASSVQSLTDTQYF.

This clonotype was found a few times. V gene TRBV20-1 combines with J gene TRBJ2-5; no clear D gene. This CDR3 contains 12 residues. CDR1 and CDR2 from the germline V gene are DFQATT and SNEGSKA (reference sequence). The ends were cut back, 7 bases at V and 0 bases at J, with 9 bases in the middle. Here the CDR3 reads CSGKTNQETQYF. The CDR3 nucleotides read TGCAGTGGAAAGACGAACCAAGAGACCCAGTACTTC.

This clonotype was detected only once. The gene calls are TRBV15 and TRBJ2-5; 9 bases agree with TRBD2. The closer fit of TRBJ2-7 to the DNA end suggests the J call may be wrong. Per germline, CDR1 LNHNV and CDR2 YYDKDF (reference sequence). This CDR3 region has 18 residues. CDR3 in amino acids: CATSRAPLAGPGTSEQYF. The CDR3 DNA reads TGTGCCACCAGCAGAGCTCCGCTAGCGGGACCGGGGACTAGCGAGCAGTACTTC.

This clonotype was counted only a few times. The chain employs TRBV13 and TRBJ2-5; 9 bases align to TRBD1. J gave up 4 bases and V 4 bases, and 4 bases lay outside the gene matches. Germline lookup yields CDR1 PRHDT and CDR2 FYEKMQ (reference sequence). The CDR3 contains 14 residues. The CDR3 DNA reads TGTGCCAGCAGCTCCTGGACAGGGGTAGAGACCCAGTACTTC. This gives the protein CASSSWTGVETQYF.

The chain is built from TRBV29-1 and TRBJ1-2, with TRBD1 identical over 12 bases. The CDR3 is 15 amino acids. The germline V gene has CDR1 SQVTM and CDR2 ANQGSEA. V dropped 4 bases and J dropped 7; count of bases not matched to a gene: 10. In nucleotides, the CDR3 is TGCAGCGTTGTTGGGACAGGGGGCGAAGTAAGTGGCTACACCTTC. Amino acid sequence: CSVVGTGGEVSGYTF.

The rearrangement uses TRBV27 and TRBJ2-3, with 7 positions matching TRBD2. CDR1 and CDR2 (germline): MNHEY, SMNVEV (reference sequence). V shed 3 bases, J shed 2 bases, and the junction held 5 bases outside the gene matches. The CDR3 is made up of 15 amino acids. The CDR3 coding sequence is TGTGCCAGCAGTTTTAAGCGGGGAAACACAGATACGCAGTATTTT. Residues: CASSFKRGNTDTQYF.

This clonotype occurred a few times. The chain uses TRBV14 and TRBJ2-1; D is possibly TRBD2 (6 bases). Germline CDR1 and CDR2: SGHDN and FVKESK. V lost 8 bases and J 8 bases, leaving 22 bases between the germline ends. There are 15 residues in the CDR3. DNA for the CDR3: TGTGCCAGCCAGCGCGGGACTTCGAGGGCGGATGAGCAGTTCTTC. Translated: CASQRGTSRADEQFF.

This clonotype was observed many times. The gene calls are TRBV18 and TRBJ2-3; D not resolved. The germline gives CDR1 KGHSH, CDR2 LQKENI. Trimming shortened V by 8 bases and J by 0 bases, and 6 bases separated the two germline ends. The CDR3 runs 12 residues. For the CDR3, the DNA is TGTGCCAGCAGCCCCAGCACAGATACGCAGTATTTT. Its translation: CASSPSTDTQYF. Full variable domain (rest looked up from reference TRBV18 and TRBJ2-3): NAGVMQNPRHLVRRRGQEARLRCSPMKGHSHVYWYRQLPEEGLKFMVYLQKENIIDESGMPKERFSAEFPKEGPSILRIQQVVRGDSAAYFCASSPSTDTQYFGPGTRLTVL.

V is TRBV7-8 and J is TRBJ1-2; 9 bases map to TRBD1. V lost 2 bases and J lost 8; bases outside the gene matches: 12. This CDR3 has 16 amino acids. Germline V CDR1 and CDR2: SGHVS, FQNEAQ. In nucleotides, the CDR3 is TGTGCCAGCAGCTTAAATGGACAGGGGAGGAGGAAAGGCTACACCTTC. This sequence encodes CASSLNGQGRRKGYTF.

This clonotype was picked up many times. The chain links TRBV29-1 to TRBJ2-3; TRBD2 agrees at 13 bases. There are 15 residues in the CDR3. Trimming took 3 bases from V and 4 from J; bases not matched to a gene: 4. Germline V lookup: CDR1 SQVTM, CDR2 ANQGSEA. CDR3 sequence reads: CSVDGLAGVADTQYF. The CDR3 region has the DNA TGCAGCGTTGACGGACTAGCGGGAGTTGCAGATACGCAGTATTTT.

The chain joins TRBV28 to TRBJ2-3; D may be TRBD2 (6 bases). Trimming took off 6 bases at V and 6 bases at J, with 16 bases between the two ends. Germline V gives CDR1 MDHEN, CDR2 SYDVKM. The CDR3 runs to 14 residues. The CDR3 is CASSHGLATDTQYF. The CDR3 DNA reads as TGTGCCAGCAGCCATGGCCTAGCGACCGATACGCAGTATTTT.

As for this clonotype: Being one base from a much bigger clone, this may be a read error. CDR3 residues: CASRRDRGDHYGYTF. CDR3 sequence (DNA): TGCGCCAGCAGGAGAGACAGGGGCGATCACTATGGCTACACCTTC. The rearrangement joins TRBV10-2 to TRBJ1-2, with 8 bases matching TRBD1. Per the germline V gene, CDR1 is WSHSY and CDR2 is SAAADI. Unmatched junction bases numbered 9, after V lost 6 bases and J lost 3 bases. This CDR3 region has 15 residues.

The rearrangement links TRBV7-2 to TRBJ2-4, with D maybe TRBD2 (5 bases). This CDR3 spans 15 amino acids. Trimming shortened V by 6 bases and J by 4 bases, and 16 bases separated the two germline ends. Germline V lookup: CDR1 SGHTA, CDR2 FQGNSA. Here the CDR3 DNA reads TGTGCCAGCAGTGACGGACCAGCGGTAAAAAACATTCAGTACTTC. Translation gives CASSDGPAVKNIQYF.

The CDR3 here is CASSSGQRNTEAFF. The CDR3 nucleotides are TGTGCCAGCAGCTCGGGACAGAGGAACACTGAAGCTTTCTTT. This chain joins TRBV7-2 and TRBJ1-1; TRBD1 matches at 7 bases. The V gene end was trimmed by 4 bases and the J gene end by 1 base; junction bases not matched to a gene: 3. The CDR3 is made up of 14 amino acids. The germline gives CDR1 SGHTA, CDR2 FQGNSA.

The V and J genes are TRBV7-2 and TRBJ1-4, with 9 bases that match TRBD1. The V gene's germline CDR1 is SGHTA and CDR2 FQGNSA. CDR3 length equals 17 residues. V shed 2 bases and J 4 bases; nucleotides not matched to a gene: 8. The CDR3 loop is CASSLRRVDRGNEKLFF. Written as DNA, the CDR3 is TGTGCCAGCAGCTTACGAAGGGTGGACAGGGGTAATGAAAAACTGTTTTTT.

With respect to this clonotype: The junction does not match germline at one end; this may be a read error. The rearrangement uses TRBV7-9 and TRBJ2-5, with no clear D. CDR3 length equals 17 residues. Germline V gene sequence: CDR1 SEHNR, CDR2 FQNEAQ (reference sequence). The CDR3 sequence: CGSSPTGIQTYQETQYF. The CDR3 DNA is TGTGGCAGCAGCCCCACCGGTATACAGACCTACCAAGAGACCCAGTACTTC.

The chain has TRBV20-1 and TRBJ2-3, with D tentatively TRBD2 (6 bases). The germline gives CDR1 DFQATT, CDR2 SNEGSKA (reference sequence). This CDR3 has 18 amino acids. Between the trimmed V and J ends, which lost 0 bases and 2 bases, there was a span of 21 bases. Here the CDR3 DNA reads TGCAGTGCTAGAGATATTTTGACGGCGGGAACTTACACAGATACGCAGTATTTT. It is translated as CSARDILTAGTYTDTQYF.

This clonotype has only a few counts. This chain joins TRBV4-3 and TRBJ2-7; TRBD2 aligns across 11 bases. V lost 3 bases and J lost 3; bases outside the gene matches: 10. Germline loops: CDR1 LGHNA, CDR2 YSLEER. The CDR3 is 17 residues long. The CDR3 DNA is TGCGCCAGCAGCCACCTCGTCCCGACTAGCGGGGACTACGAGCAGTACTTC. Its protein is CASSHLVPTSGDYEQYF.

This clonotype was seen many times. The chain couples TRBV29-1 to TRBJ2-3, with TRBD2 matching over 9 bases. Germline V CDR1 and CDR2: SQVTM, ANQGSEA. This CDR3 is built from 17 residues. V lost 1 base and J lost 0; bases outside the gene matches: 8. The CDR3 spells CSVEGARLAASTDTQYF. The CDR3 DNA reads TGCAGCGTTGAAGGGGCTCGACTAGCGGCTAGCACAGATACGCAGTATTTT.

Only a few counts were recorded for this clonotype. The gene calls are TRBV28 and TRBJ2-7; 9 bases align to TRBD1. With 8 bases clipped from V and 2 bases from J, the junction kept 10 bases outside the gene matches. Germline CDR1 MDHEN, CDR2 SYDVKM. CDR3 length equals 15 residues. CDR3 DNA sequence: TGTGCCAGCGCAAAACCGGGACAGGGAACCTACGAGCAGTACTTC. It is translated as CASAKPGQGTYEQYF.

J is TRBJ1-2 and V is TRBV7-6; 8 bases match TRBD1. This CDR3 region has 12 residues. V dropped 5 bases and J dropped 8; count of bases not matched to a gene: 4. Germline assignment: CDR1 SGHVS and CDR2 FNYEAQ. CDR3 in DNA: TGTGCCAGCAGCGCGGACAGGGCAGGCTACACCTTC. This gives the protein CASSADRAGYTF.

V is TRBV21-1 and J is TRBJ1-6; TRBD1, the table's D call, was not compared with the DNA. TRBV21-1 represents a pseudogene. The CDR3 has 16 residues. CDR3 loop: CASSKTRTGRISPLHF. CDR3 nucleotides: TGTGCCAGCAGCAAAACGAGGACAGGGAGGATTTCACCCCTCCACTTT.

This clonotype was seen ten or more times. J is TRBJ2-7 and V is TRBV7-2; D unresolved. V was pared by 6 bases and J by 3 bases, with 9 bases between. In germline, CDR1 is SGHTA, CDR2 FQGNSA. The CDR3 extends over 12 amino acids. The CDR3 reads CASRTGNYEQYF. In DNA, the CDR3 is TGTGCCAGCAGGACTGGGAACTACGAGCAGTACTTC.

This clonotype was counted many times. The rearrangement uses TRBV4-3 and TRBJ2-1; 8 bases match TRBD2. Germline trimming cut 4 bases from V and 12 bases from J; bases unmatched to any gene: 11. Germline V lookup: CDR1 LGHNA, CDR2 YSLEER. CDR3 length equals 14 residues. The CDR3 coding sequence is TGCGCCAGCAGCCCTGACTTACTAGCGGCCTTGCAGTTCTTC. Translation gives CASSPDLLAALQFF.

This chain joins TRBV25-1 and TRBJ1-1, with D possibly TRBD1 on 5 matching bases. The V end was cut by 6 bases, the J end by 0 bases, with 8 bases between. CDR3 length equals 13 residues. The germline gives CDR1 MGHDK, CDR2 SYGVNS. The CDR3 bases are TGTGCCAGCAGGGGGCCTATGAACACTGAAGCTTTCTTT. Protein product: CASRGPMNTEAFF.